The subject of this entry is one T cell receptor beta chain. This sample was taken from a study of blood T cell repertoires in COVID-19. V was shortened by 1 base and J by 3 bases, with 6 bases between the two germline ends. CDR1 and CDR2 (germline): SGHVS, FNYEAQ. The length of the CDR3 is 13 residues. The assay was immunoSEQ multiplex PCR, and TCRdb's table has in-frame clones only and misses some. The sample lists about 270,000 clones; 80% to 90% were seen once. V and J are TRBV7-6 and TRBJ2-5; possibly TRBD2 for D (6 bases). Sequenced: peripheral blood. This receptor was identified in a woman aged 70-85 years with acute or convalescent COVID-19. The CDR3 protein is CASSLGGEETQYF. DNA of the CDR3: TGTGCCAGCAGCTTAGGCGGGGAAGAGACCCAGTACTTC.